One T cell receptor (beta chain) is described in this entry. Its cognate antigen is unknown. MiXCR was run by TCRdb on the PCR reads, yielding one entry per CDR3 protein. The data hold more than 10,000 distinct CDR3 sequences, with 50% to 55% observed a single time. Specified time point: before preoperative PTX-NDP chemotherapy. The source of the sample is a study of esophageal squamous cell carcinoma under preoperative chemotherapy. Study-wide findings and caveats: After treatment, tumor-infiltrating lymphocytes seemed to come partly from incoming peripheral T cells, not only local changes.

The CDR3 length is 14 residues. Per germline, CDR1 MNHNS and CDR2 SASEGT. Trimming left V 6 bases short and J 8 bases short, with 17 bases between. This receptor was identified in a human donor with esophageal squamous cell carcinoma. The donor label of this sample is uncertain. This chain links TRBV6-1 with TRBJ2-1; D might be TRBD1 (6 bases). Sample collection was performed from a patient given preoperative chemotherapy. CDR3 sequence reads: CASSRAGARDEQFF. The DNA of the CDR3 is TGTGCCAGCAGCCGGGCAGGGGCGCGGGATGAGCAGTTCTTC.